This T cell receptor beta chain was sequenced for a study of blood T cell repertoires in COVID-19 (dated by TCRdb to the early 2020s). Background for the entire study: Collaborator samples came from the United States, Italy and Spain and covered acute and convalescent phases of COVID-19. The material from the prospective study consisted of cDNA or gDNA derived from T cells, B-cell-depleted T cells, or PBMCs. Deeply sampled blood TCRbeta repertoires from subjects exposed to, actively infected with, or recovered from COVID-19 were included in the dataset. The repertoires were made available in a free public database intended to serve as a resource for research on the immune response to SARS-CoV-2. Samples came from the ongoing ImmuneRACE study (first 160 participants) plus 1,254 subjects from 6 global collaborators. Sample metadata almost always included a de-identified subject ID, COVID-19 status, age in years and sex. Where HLA class I and class II types were available, the types were taken from metadata supplied by the sample provider, not from assay-based typing. The paper's findings and limits, for the study overall: Clinical and demographic metadata were provided uncurated, with the amount varying by source and participant.

With respect to this clone: Which antigen it targets is not known. One base away there is no much larger clone; base qualities are not given.

The collaborating institutions used their own protocols to collect whole blood in K2EDTA tubes. For TCRbeta analysis, collaborators shipped samples in one of three forms: frozen whole blood, isolated PBMCs, or DNA extracted from either of those sample types. The immunoSEQ Assay, a bias-controlled multiplex PCR, was used to amplify TCRbeta CDR3 regions from genomic DNA. Regarding the original processing steps: The number of nucleated cells in each sample was estimated from the amplification of reference gene primers within the assay. To quantify the absolute abundance of each unique TCRbeta CDR3 rearrangement, sequence reads were collapsed and filtered. For each sample, productive Simpson clonality was calculated as the square root of Simpson's diversity index across productive rearrangements. TCRdb provides this immuneACCESS table in a form limited to in-frame rearrangements. Some clones are lacking; in checked studies, under half of them reflect an unresolved V gene, and why the rest are absent is not known. The V and J calls and clone size are taken from that table; D and trimming were inferred from the DNA. Within this sample are roughly 180,000 clones, with more than 85% of them counted one time only. 2.1% of the sample lies in the top ten.

V gives up 5 bases and J gives up 2 bases, and the segment between their germline ends measures 17 bases. Spanning cysteine to phenylalanine, the CDR3 consists of 16 amino acids. Just CDR3 DNA is preserved here, 48 bases in frame from base 1. CDR1 is given as MNHEY and CDR2 as SMNVEV, both from the germline V gene (reference sequence). Sequenced: peripheral blood. This sequence uses TRBV27 and TRBJ2-3; TRBD2 might be the D gene, on 6 matching bases. This clonotype was obtained from a man aged 65 to 85 with active or convalescent COVID-19. CDR3 reads: CASSKNVGGNTDTQYF. The DNA reads as follows: TGTGCCAGCAGTAAAAATGTTGGCGGGAACACAGATACGCAGTATTTT.